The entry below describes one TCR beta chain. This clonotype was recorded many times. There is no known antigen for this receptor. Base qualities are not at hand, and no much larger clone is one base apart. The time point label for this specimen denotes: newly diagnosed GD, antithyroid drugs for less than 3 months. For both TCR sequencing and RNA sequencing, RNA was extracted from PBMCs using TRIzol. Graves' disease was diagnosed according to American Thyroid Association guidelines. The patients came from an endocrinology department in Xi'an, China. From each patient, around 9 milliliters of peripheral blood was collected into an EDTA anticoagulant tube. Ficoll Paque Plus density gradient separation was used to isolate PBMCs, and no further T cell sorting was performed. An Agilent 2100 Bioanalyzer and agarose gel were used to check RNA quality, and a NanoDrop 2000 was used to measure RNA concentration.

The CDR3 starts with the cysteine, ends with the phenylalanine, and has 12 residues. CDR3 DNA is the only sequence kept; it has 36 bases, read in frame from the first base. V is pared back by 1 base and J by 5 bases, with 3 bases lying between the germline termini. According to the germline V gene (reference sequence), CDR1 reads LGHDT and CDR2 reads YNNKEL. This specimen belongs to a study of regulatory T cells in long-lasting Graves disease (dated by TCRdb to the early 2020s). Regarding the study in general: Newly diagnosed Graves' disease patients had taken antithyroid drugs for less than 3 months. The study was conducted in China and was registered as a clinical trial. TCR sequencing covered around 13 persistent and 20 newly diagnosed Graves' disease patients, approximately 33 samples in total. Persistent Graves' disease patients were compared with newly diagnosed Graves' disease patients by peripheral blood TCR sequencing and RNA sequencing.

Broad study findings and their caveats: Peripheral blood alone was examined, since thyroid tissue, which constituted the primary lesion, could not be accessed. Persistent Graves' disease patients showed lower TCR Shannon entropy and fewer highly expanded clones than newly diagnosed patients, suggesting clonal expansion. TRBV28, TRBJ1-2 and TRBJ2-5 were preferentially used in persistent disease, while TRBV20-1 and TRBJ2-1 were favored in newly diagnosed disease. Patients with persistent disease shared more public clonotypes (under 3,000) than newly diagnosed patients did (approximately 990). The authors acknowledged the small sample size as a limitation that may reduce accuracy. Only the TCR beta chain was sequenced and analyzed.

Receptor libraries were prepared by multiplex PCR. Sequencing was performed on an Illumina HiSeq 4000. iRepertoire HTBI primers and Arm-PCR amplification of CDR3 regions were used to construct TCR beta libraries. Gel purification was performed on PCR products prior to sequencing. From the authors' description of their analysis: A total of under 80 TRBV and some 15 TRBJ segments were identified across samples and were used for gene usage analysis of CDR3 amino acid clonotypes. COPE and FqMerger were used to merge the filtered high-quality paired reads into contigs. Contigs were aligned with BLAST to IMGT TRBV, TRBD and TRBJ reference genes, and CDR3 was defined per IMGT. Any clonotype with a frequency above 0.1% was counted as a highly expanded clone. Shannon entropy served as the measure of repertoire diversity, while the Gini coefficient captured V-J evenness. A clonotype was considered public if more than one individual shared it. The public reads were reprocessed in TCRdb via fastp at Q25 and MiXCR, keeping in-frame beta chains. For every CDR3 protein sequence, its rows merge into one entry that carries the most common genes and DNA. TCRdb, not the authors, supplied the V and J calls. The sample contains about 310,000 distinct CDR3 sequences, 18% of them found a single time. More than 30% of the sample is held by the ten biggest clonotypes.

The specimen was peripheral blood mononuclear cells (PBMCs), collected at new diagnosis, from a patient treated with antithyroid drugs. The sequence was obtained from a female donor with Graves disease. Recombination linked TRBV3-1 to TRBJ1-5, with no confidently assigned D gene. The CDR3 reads CASSQGDQPQHF. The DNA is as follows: TGTGCCAGCAGCCAAGGGGATCAGCCCCAGCATTTT.